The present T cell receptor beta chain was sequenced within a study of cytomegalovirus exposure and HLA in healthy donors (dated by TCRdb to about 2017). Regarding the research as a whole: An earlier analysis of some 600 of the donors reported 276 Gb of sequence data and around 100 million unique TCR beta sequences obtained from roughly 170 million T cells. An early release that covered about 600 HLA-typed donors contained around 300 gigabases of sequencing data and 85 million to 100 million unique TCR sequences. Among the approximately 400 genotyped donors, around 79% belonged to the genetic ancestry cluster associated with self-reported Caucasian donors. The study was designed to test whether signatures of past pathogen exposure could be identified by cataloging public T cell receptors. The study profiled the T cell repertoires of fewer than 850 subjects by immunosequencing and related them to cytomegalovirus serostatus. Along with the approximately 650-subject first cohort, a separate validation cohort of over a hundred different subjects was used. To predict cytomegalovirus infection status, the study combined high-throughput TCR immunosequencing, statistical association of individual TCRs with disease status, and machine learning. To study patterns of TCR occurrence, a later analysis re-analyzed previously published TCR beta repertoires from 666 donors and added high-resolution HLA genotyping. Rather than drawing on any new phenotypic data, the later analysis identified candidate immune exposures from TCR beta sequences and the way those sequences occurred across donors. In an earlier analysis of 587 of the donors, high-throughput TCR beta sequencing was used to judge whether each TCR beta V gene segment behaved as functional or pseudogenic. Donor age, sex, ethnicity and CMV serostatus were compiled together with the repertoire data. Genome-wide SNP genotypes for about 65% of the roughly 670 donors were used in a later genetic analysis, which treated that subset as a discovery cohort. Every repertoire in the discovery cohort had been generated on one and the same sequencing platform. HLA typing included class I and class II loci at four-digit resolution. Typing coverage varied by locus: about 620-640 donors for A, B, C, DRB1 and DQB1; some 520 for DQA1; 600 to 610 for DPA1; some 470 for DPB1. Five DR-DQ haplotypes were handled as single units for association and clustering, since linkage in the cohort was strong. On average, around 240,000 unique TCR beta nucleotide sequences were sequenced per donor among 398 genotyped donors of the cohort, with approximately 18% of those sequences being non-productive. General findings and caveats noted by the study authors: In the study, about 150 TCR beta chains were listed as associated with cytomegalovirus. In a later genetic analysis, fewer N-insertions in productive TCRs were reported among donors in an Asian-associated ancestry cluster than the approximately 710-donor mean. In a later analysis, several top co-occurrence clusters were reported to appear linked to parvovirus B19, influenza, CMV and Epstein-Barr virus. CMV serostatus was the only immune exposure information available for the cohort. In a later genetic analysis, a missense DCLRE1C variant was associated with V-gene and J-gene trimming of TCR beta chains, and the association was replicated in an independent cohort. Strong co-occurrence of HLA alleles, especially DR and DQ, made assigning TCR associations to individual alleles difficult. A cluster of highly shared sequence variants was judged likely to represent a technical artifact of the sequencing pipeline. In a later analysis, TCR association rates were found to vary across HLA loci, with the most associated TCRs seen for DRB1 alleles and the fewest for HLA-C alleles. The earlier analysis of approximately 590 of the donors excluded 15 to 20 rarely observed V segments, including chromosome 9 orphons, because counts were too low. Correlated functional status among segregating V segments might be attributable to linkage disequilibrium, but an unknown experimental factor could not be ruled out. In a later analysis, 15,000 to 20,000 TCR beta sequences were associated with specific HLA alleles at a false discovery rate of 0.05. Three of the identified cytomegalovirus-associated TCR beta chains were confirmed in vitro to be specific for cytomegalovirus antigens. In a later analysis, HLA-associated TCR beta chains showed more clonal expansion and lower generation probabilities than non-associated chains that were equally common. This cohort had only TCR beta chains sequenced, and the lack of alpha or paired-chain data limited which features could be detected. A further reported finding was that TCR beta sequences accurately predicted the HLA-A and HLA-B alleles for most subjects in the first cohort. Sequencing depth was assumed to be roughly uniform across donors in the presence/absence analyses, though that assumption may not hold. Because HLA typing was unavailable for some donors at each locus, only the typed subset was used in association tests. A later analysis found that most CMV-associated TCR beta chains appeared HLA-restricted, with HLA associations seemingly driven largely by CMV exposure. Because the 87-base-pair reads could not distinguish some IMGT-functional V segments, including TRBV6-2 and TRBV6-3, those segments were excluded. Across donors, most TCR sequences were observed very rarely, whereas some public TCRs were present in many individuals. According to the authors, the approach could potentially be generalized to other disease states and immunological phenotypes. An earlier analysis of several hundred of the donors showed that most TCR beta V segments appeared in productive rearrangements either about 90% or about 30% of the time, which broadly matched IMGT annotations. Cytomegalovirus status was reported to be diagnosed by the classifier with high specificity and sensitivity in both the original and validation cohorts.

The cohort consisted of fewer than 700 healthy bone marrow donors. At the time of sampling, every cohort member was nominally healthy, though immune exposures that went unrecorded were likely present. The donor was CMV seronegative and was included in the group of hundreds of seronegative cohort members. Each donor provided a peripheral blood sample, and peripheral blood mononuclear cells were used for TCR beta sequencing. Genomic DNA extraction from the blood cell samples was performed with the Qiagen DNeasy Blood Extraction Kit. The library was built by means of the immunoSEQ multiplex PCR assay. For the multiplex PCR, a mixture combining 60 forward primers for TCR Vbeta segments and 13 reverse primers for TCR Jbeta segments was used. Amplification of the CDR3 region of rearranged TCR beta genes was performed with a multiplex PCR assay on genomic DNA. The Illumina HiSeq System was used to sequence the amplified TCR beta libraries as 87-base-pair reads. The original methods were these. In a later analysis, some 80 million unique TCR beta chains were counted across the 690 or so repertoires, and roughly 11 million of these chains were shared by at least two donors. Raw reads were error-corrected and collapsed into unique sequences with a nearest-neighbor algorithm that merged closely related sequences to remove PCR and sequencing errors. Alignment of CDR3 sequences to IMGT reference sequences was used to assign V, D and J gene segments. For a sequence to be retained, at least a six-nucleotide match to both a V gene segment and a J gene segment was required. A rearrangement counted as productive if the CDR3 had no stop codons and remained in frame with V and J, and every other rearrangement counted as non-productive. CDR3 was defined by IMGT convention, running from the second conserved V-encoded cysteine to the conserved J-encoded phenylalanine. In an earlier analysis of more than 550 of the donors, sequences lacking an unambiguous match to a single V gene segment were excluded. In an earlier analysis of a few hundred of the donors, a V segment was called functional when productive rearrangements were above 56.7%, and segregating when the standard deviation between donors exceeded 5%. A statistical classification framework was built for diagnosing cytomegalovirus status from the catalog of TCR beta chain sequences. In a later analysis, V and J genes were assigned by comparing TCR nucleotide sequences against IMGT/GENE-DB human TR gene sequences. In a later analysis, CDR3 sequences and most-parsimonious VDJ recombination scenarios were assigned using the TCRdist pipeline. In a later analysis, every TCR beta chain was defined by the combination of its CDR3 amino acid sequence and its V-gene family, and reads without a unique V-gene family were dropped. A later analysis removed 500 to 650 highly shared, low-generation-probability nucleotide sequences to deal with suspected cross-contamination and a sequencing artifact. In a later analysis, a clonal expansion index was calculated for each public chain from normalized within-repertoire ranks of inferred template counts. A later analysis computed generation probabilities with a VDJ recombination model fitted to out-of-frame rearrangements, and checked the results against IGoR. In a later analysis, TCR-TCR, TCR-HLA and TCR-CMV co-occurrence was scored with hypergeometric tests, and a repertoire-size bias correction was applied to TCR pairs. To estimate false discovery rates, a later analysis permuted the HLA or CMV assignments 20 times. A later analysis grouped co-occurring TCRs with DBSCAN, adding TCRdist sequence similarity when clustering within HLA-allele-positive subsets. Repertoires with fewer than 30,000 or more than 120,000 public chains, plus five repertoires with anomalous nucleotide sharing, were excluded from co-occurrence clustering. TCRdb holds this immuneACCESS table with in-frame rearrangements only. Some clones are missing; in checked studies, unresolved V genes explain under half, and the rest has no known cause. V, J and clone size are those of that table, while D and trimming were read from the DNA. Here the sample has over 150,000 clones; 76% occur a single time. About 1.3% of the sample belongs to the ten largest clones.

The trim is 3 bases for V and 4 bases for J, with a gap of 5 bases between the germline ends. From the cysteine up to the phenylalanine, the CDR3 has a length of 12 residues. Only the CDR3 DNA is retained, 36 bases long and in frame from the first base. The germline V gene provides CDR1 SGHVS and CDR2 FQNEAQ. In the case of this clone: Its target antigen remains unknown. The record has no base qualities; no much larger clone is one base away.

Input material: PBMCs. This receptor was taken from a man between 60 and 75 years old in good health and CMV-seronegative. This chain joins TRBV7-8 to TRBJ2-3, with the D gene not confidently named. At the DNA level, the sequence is TGTGCCAGCAGCTTTTCTGCAGATACGCAGTATTTT. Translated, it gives CASSFSADTQYF.